This record covers a single T cell receptor (beta chain). This clone is a singleton in its sample. Its specific antigen is unknown. No quality values exist for individual bases; no much larger clone is one base distant. Genomic DNA was isolated from the sorted cells so that the TCRbeta CDR3 region could be sequenced. The immunoSEQ Assay was used to sequence the TCRbeta CDR3 regions. Sourced from immuneACCESS, this table was stored by TCRdb with only in-frame sequences that have V and J called. A share of the clones is absent; for the studies checked, an unresolved V gene accounts for under half, and the remainder has no known explanation. For this sample there are approximately 58,000 clones; more than 80% appear just once. Together, the top ten hold 0.7% to 0.8% of the sample. A distance of 21 bases separates the germline ends of V and J, which lose 3 bases and 4 bases respectively. From the germline V gene (reference sequence), CDR1 is GTSNPN and CDR2 is SVGIG. The CDR3 sequence holds 16 residues, the cysteine and phenylalanine included. Only the CDR3 portion is preserved as DNA: 48 bases, with reading frame beginning at the first base.

The trial excluded patients who had a history of autoimmune disease or were on systemic immunosuppression. Peripheral blood for TCR sequencing was drawn from every dose cohort at baseline, at cycle 4 day 1 and at cycle 7 day 1. Samples came from an open-label, multicenter, first-in-human phase I dose-escalation trial of ivuxolimab. Adults with locally advanced or metastatic melanoma, renal cell carcinoma, hepatocellular carcinoma or head and neck squamous cell carcinoma were enrolled in the trial. Before TCR sequencing, CD4+ T cells and CD8+ T cells were sorted from peripheral blood as separate populations. This entry is derived from a study of OX40 agonist ivuxolimab in advanced cancers. Some background on the complete study: Ivuxolimab was a fully human IgG2 agonistic monoclonal antibody targeting the costimulatory receptor OX40 (CD134). The dose-escalation cohort was 82.7% male with a mean age of approximately 60 years, ranging from roughly 20 to 85. The paper describes the monotherapy dose-escalation part (N of about 52 patients) of the phase I trial of ivuxolimab. Partial responses occurred in three dose-escalation patients: two with cutaneous melanoma and one with hepatocellular carcinoma. Intravenous ivuxolimab was administered to patients every 2 weeks at six dose levels: 0.01, 0.1, 0.3, 1.5, 3 and 10 mg/kg. Patients were allowed to have had prior anti-PD-1, anti-PD-L1 or anti-CTLA-4 therapy, and approximately 40% of the dose-escalation patients had previously received checkpoint inhibitors. Of the approximately 54 patients in dose escalation, about 20 had hepatocellular carcinoma, some 15 had melanoma, 9 had renal cell carcinoma and 9 had head and neck cancer. Peripheral TCRbeta sequencing was intended to test whether TCR sequence diversity was altered and clonal T-cell expansion was caused by ivuxolimab. General study outcomes and caveats: Low levels of normalized T-cell clonal expansion were also seen in some patients who did not respond. After ivuxolimab, expanded clones were on average more numerous among CD8+ T cells than among CD4+ T cells. The antigen specificity of the clonally expanded peripheral T cells was not determined. At doses from 0.1 to 3.0 mg/kg, clonal expansion was seen in both CD4+ and CD8+ blood T cells between baseline and week 6. In partial responders in the 0.1-3.0 mg/kg groups, normalized peripheral clonal expansion was found to be among the lowest, especially among CD8+ T cells.

The source material was CD4+ or CD8+ T cells sorted from blood, sampled in a trial of the OX40 agonist ivuxolimab. This clonotype originated in an adult with an advanced solid tumor such as melanoma, head and neck, liver or kidney cancer. The chain was built from TRBV30 and TRBJ1-2; confidence is insufficient to name the D gene. The CDR3 region reads CAWRVGWQLRTYGYTF. The DNA is TGTGCCTGGAGGGTCGGGTGGCAGCTACGCACCTATGGCTACACCTTC. Extended through the reference TRBV30 and TRBJ1-2 proteins, this CDR3 yields the full variable domain: SQTIHQWPATLVQPVGSPLSLECTVEGTSNPNLYWYRQAAGRGLQLLFYSVGIGQISSEVPQNLSASRPQDRQFILSSKKLLLSDSGFYLCAWRVGWQLRTYGYTFGSGTRLTVV.